This T cell receptor beta chain is drawn from a study of T-cell memory formation after mild COVID-19 (dated by TCRdb to 2020 to 2023). Describing the broader study: Most TCR sequence clusters were specific to one of the two donors. Two young, previously healthy adult volunteers, one female and one male, were included in the cohort. In a couple of donors, T-cell clones that expanded and contracted after mild COVID-19 were followed by sequencing TCRalpha and TCRbeta repertoires longitudinally. Overall study outcomes, separate from this receptor: Clones contracting from day 15 to 85 had balanced CD4/CD8 phenotypes, while a second wave expanding from day 15 to 37 was biased towards CD4+. Only a couple of mild cases were covered by the study, and larger cohorts that include severe cases with pre-infection samples were considered necessary. SARS-CoV-2 specificity was not confirmed for the second-wave clones peaking on day 37. Some responding clones were detected in pre-infection memory, which suggested that pre-existing cross-reactive memory T cells had joined the SARS-CoV-2 response. Contracting CD4+ clones appeared mostly in the CM and EM memory subsets, whereas CD8+ clones were enriched in EMRA.

Sequenced using an Illumina NovaSeq 6000. TCRalpha and TCRbeta cDNA libraries were built by 5'RACE with constant-segment primers, adding sample barcodes and unique molecular identifiers. RNA was extracted from every sample with Trizol reagent. Library amplification was performed in two PCR steps, and a second sample barcode and Illumina TruSeq adapters were introduced in the second step. Sequencing of the libraries was done on an Illumina NovaSeq, producing 2 x 150 bp paired-end reads. The original methods were these. The reads were demultiplexed and collapsed into UMI-guided consensus sequences using migec v1.2.7. Using mixcr v2.1.11, the UMI consensuses were aligned to TRA and TRB V and J templates and assembled into clonotypes. Expanded or contracted clonotypes were those called significant by both edgeR and NoisET, with noise models trained on biological replicates. For edgeR calls, the cutoffs were a false discovery rate-adjusted p below 0.01 and a log2 fold-change threshold of 1. As an exploratory analysis of dynamics, max-normalized trajectories of the 1000 most abundant clonotypes were examined by PCA with hierarchical clustering. Separately sequenced CD4+ and CD8+ repertoires were used to assign the CD4 or CD8 phenotype of responding clones. Using fastp at Q25 and MiXCR, TCRdb reprocessed the public reads and kept productive beta chains. Every entry covers one CDR3 protein and lists the most common genes and DNA from its rows. The V and J calls were not made by the authors but by TCRdb's processing. The sample has approximately 570,000 distinct CDR3 sequences on record, 15% to 20% of them singletons. The biggest ten clones account for 9.5% to 15% of the sample.

The sample holds a few counts of this clonotype. No antigen is known for it. Qualities for individual bases were not recorded, and no much larger clone is one base off. PBMCs were isolated by Ficoll-Paque density gradient centrifugation. Sequences LGHNA (CDR1) and YSLEER (CDR2) are obtained from the germline V gene. From the cysteine up to the phenylalanine, the CDR3 has a length of 14 residues. This entry keeps only the CDR3 DNA: 42 bases, framed from base 1. V loses 0 bases of germline sequence and J loses 4 bases, and the interval between the two ends is 9 bases. The rearrangement joined TRBV4-3 to TRBJ1-1; TRBD1 could be the D gene, as 6 bases match. The receptor was derived from an adult woman who had mild COVID-19 (a few samples of this study predate the infection). The sample titles of this study are shuffled in the database, so cell type and time point are left out; the donor was told from shared clones. Sequences were obtained from PBMCs or a T cell subset sorted from them (not recorded which). The CDR3 region: CASSQDRGVTEAFF. The bases read TGCGCCAGCAGCCAAGACAGGGGAGTCACTGAAGCTTTCTTT.